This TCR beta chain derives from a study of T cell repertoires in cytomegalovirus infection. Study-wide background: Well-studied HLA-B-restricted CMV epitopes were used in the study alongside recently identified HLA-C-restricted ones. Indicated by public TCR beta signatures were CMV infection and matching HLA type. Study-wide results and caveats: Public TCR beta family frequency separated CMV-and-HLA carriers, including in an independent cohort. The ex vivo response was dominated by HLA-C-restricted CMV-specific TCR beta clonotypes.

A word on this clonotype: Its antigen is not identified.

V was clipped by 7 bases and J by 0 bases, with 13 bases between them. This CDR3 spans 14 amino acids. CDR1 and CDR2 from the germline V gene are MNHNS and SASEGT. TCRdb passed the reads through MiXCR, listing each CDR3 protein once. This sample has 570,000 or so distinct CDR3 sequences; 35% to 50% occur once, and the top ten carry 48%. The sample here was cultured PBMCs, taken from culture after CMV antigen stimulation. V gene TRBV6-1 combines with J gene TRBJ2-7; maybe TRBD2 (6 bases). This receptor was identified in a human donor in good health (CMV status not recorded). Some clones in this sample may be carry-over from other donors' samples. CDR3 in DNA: TGTGCCAGCAACCGGCTAGCGAGCTCCTACGAGCAGTACTTC. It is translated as CASNRLASSYEQYF.